This T cell receptor beta chain was sequenced for a study of shared clonotypes between healthy human individuals. This clone was seen a handful of times. Several immunoSEQ 96-well plates shared each subset's DNA, each plate a replicate. TCRdb's table, derived via immunoSEQ multiplex PCR, lists solely in-frame clones and lacks some. This table holds some 680,000 clones, roughly 73% found once. Germline loops: CDR1 SGHNT, CDR2 YYREEE (reference sequence). Trimming cost V 0 bases and J 8 bases; bases outside gene matches: 8. The CDR3 extends over 15 amino acids. The sample comprised memory CD4+ T cells sorted from blood. Subset defined: CD45RA-negative fraction. V usage is TRBV5-4 and J usage is TRBJ1-2; 9 bases are a match to TRBD1. This TCR was recovered from a woman in her 30s in good health. CDR3 bases: TGTGCCAGCAGCTTGGCCAGAGGACAGGGGTCCGGCTACACCTTC. Residues: CASSLARGQGSGYTF.